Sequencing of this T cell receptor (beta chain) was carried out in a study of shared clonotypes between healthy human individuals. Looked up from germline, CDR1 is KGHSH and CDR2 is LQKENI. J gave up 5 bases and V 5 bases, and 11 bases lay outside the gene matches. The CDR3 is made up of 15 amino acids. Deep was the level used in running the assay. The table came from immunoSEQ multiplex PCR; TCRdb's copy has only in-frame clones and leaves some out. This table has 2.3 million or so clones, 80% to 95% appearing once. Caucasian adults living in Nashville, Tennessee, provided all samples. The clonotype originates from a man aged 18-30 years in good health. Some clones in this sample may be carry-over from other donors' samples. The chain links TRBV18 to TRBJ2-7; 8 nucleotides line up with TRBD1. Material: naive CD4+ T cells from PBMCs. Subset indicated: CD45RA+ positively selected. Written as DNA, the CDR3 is TGTGCCAGCTCAACGACAGGGGCCCCTTCCCACGAGCAGTACTTC. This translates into CASSTTGAPSHEQYF.